This T cell receptor beta chain was recorded in a study of T cell responses to AZD1222 COVID-19 vaccine. CDR1 is SEHNR and CDR2 is FQNEAQ in the germline V gene (reference sequence). V was clipped by 2 bases and J by 7 bases, with 9 bases between them. The CDR3 spans 14 residues. Profiling relied on immunoSEQ multiplex PCR, and the TCRdb table lists in-frame clones only, not all of them. The sample includes 150,000 or so clones, about 87% of them seen just once. The chain combines TRBV7-9 with TRBJ1-6; D may be TRBD1 (5 bases). Material: peripheral blood, obtained on day 0 of AZD1222 vaccination. This TCR was recovered from an adult in good health. DNA of the CDR3: TGTGCCAGCAGCTTACGAGGGGTAAATTCACCCCTCCACTTT. Amino acids: CASSLRGVNSPLHF.